This entry features one T cell receptor beta chain sequence. No antigen is known for it. Profiling relied on immunoSEQ multiplex PCR, and the TCRdb table lists in-frame clones only, not all of them. The profile shows more than 110,000 clones, around nine tenths of them singletons. The CDR3 loop spans 16 amino acids. V was pared by 5 bases and J by 2 bases, with 10 bases of the junction left unmatched. From germline, CDR1 is SGHKS and CDR2 YYEKEE (reference sequence). The data stem from a study of T cell responses to AZD1222 COVID-19 vaccine. Study results and caveats: Spike regions recognized by vaccine-associated CD4 TCRs spanned the protein, led by 160-218 and 743-854. Increases in Spike-specific TCR breadth and depth were seen after two AZD1222 doses.

The chain joins TRBV5-5 to TRBJ2-3, with 8 bases that match TRBD2. The sample here was peripheral blood, taken on day 0 of AZD1222 vaccination. This sequence was found in an adult in good health. The DNA for the CDR3 is TGTGCCAGCAGTCGGACTAGCAGACGAAACACAGATACGCAGTATTTT. It encodes CASSRTSRRNTDTQYF.